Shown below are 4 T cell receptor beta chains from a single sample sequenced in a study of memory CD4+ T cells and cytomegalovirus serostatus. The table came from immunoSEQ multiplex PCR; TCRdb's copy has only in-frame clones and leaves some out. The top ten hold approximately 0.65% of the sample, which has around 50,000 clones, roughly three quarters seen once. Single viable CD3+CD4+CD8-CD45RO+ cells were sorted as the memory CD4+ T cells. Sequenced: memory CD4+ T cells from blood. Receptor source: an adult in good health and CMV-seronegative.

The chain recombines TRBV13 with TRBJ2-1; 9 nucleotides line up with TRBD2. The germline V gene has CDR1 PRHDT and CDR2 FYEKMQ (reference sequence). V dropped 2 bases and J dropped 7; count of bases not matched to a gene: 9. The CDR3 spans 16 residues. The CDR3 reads CASSLKGGRGPNEQFF. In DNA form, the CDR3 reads TGTGCCAGCAGCTTAAAAGGCGGGAGGGGGCCGAATGAGCAGTTCTTC.

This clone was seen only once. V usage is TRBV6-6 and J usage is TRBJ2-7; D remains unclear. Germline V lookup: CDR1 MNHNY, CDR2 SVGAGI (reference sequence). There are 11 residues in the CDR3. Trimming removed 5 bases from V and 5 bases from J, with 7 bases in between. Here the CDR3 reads CASSLRDEQYF. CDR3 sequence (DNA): TGTGCCAGCAGTCTCCGGGACGAGCAGTACTTC.

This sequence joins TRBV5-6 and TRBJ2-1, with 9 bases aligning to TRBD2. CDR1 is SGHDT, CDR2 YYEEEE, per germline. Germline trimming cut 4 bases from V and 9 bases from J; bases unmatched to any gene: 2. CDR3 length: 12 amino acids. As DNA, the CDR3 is TGTGCCAGCAGCATAGCGGGAGTTGAGCAGTTCTTC. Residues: CASSIAGVEQFF.

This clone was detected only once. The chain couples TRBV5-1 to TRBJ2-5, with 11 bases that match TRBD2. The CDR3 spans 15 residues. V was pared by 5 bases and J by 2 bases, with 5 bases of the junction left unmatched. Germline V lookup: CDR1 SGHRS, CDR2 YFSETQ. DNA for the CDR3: TGCGCCAGCAGGGGGACTAGCGGTTTTCAAGAGACCCAGTACTTC. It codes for CASRGTSGFQETQYF.